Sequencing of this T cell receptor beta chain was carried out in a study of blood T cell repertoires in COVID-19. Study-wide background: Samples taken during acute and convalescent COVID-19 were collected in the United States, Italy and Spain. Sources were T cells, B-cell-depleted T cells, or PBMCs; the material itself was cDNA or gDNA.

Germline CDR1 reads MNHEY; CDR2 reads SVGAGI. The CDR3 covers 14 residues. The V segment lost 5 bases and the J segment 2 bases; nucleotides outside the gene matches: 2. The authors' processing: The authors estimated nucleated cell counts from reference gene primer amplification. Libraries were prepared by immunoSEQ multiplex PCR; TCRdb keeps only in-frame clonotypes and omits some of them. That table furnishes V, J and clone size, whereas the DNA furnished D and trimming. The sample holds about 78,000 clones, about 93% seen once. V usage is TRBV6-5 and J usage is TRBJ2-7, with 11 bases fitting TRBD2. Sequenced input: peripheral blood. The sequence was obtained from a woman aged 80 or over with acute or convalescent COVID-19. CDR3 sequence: CASSRLAGTYEQYF. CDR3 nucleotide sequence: TGTGCCAGCAGTCGACTAGCGGGGACCTACGAGCAGTACTTC.